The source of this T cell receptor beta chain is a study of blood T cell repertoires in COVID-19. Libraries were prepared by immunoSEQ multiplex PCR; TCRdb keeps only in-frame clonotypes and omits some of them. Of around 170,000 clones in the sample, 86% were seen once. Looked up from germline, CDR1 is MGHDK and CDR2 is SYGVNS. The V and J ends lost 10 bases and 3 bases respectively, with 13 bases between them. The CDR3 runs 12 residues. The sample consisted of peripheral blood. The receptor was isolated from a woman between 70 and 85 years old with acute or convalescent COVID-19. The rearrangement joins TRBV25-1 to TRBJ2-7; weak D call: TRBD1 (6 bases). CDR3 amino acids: CATLSRGYEQYF. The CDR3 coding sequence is TGTGCCACCTTAAGCAGGGGCTACGAGCAGTACTTC.